This T cell receptor beta chain is drawn from a study of T cell responses to AZD1222 COVID-19 vaccine. General observations from the study: Seropositive AZD1222 recipients at baseline numbered only five or six. Dominant CD4 TCR responses targeted spike regions 160-218 and 743-854. The study found Spike-specific TCR breadth and depth rose after two AZD1222 doses. Every sample of the repertoires postdated the peak T cell response.

On this clone itself: Its antigen is still unknown.

CDR3 size: 16 residues. Per the germline V gene, CDR1 is MDHEN and CDR2 is SYDVKM. V was clipped by 4 bases and J by 0 bases, with 14 bases between them. The protocol was immunoSEQ multiplex PCR, while the TCRdb copy is restricted to in-frame clones and leaves out a portion. This table holds 90,000 to 95,000 clones, about 88% found once. The specimen comprised peripheral blood, sampled on day 0 of AZD1222 vaccination. This chain joins TRBV28 and TRBJ2-3; D not certain. The sequence was collected from an adult in good health. In nucleotides, the CDR3 is TGTGCCAGCAGTTCCTTCGTGGATCCCAGCACAGATACGCAGTATTTT. Amino acids: CASSSFVDPSTDTQYF.